Sequencing of this T cell receptor (beta chain) was carried out in a study of beta chain features in type 1 diabetes. Study overall: Healthy donors resembled patients in age, gender and cell yields. General study findings and limits: Type 1 diabetes patients showed fewer insertions and more deletions at VDJ junctions. TCRB CDR3s from Type 1 diabetes patients were moderately but significantly shorter in all four CD4+ subsets. Compared with healthy donors, patients appeared to share more similar naive, central memory and regulatory TCRB repertoires.

This clone has a handful of counts. The antigen remains undetermined. This CDR3 spans 15 amino acids. J lost 7 bases, V lost 5 bases, and 11 bases had no gene match. From germline, CDR1 is SGHAT and CDR2 FQDESV (reference sequence). Isolated RNA was reverse transcribed in full, so expressed TCRB transcripts were sequenced. Data came from immunoSEQ multiplex PCR; TCRdb stores just in-frame clones and leaves some out. The sample lists about 47,000 clones, roughly 48% occurring once. The chain uses TRBV11-1 and TRBJ2-1, with 7 positions matching TRBD1. Sequenced: stem cell memory CD4+ T cells from blood. This sequence was found in a man aged 25 to 45 with type 1 diabetes. CDR3 loop: CASSRDRARSNEQFF. CDR3 nucleotide sequence: TGTGCCAGCAGCCGTGACAGGGCACGGAGTAATGAGCAGTTCTTC.